A selection of T cell receptor beta chains follows, all from one sample in a study of Graves' ophthalmopathy and Graves' hyperthyroidism. One entry per CDR3 protein, called by TCRdb with MiXCR from the multiplex PCR reads. The sample lists 150,000 to 200,000 distinct CDR3 sequences; 39% were seen once. The sample comprised peripheral blood. Receptors originate from a man aged 25-45 years with Graves' ophthalmopathy. Both conserved end residues are part of each CDR3. Each record gives: D gene, V gene, clone size, J gene, CDR3 protein, CDR3 DNA. D genes are given only for firm matches. For some rows the clone size is stated as once, few or many, or as a class when expanded; others skip it.

d_gene: -; v_gene: TRBV27; abundance: many; j_gene: TRBJ2-5; CDR3aa: CASRTFETQYF; CDR3nt: TGTGCCAGTAGGACCTTTGAGACCCAGTACTTC
d_gene: TRBD1; v_gene: TRBV6-1; abundance: -; j_gene: TRBJ2-7; CDR3aa: CASSTQGAYEQYF; CDR3nt: TGTGCCAGCAGTACACAGGGGGCGTATGAGCAGTACTTC
d_gene: -; v_gene: TRBV11-2; abundance: -; j_gene: TRBJ2-7; CDR3aa: CASSLNPDSRTYYEQYF; CDR3nt: TGTGCCAGCAGCTTAAACCCGGACAGCCGTACATACTACGAGCAGTACTTC
d_gene: -; v_gene: TRBV28; abundance: -; j_gene: TRBJ2-5; CDR3aa: CASSSQGLRETQYF; CDR3nt: TGTGCCAGCAGTTCCCAGGGATTGCGAGAGACCCAGTACTTC
d_gene: -; v_gene: TRBV7-8; abundance: many; j_gene: TRBJ1-3; CDR3aa: CASSHEGGNGNTIYF; CDR3nt: TGTGCCAGCAGCCATGAGGGGGGGAATGGAAACACCATATATTTT
d_gene: TRBD1; v_gene: TRBV12-3/TRBV12-4; abundance: many; j_gene: TRBJ1-1; CDR3aa: CASSPQGALTEAFF; CDR3nt: TGTGCCAGCAGCCCACAGGGGGCGCTTACTGAAGCTTTCTTT
d_gene: -; v_gene: TRBV12-3/TRBV12-4; abundance: -; j_gene: TRBJ1-2; CDR3aa: CASSLVGINGYTF; CDR3nt: TGTGCCAGCAGTTTAGTAGGGATTAATGGCTACACCTTC
d_gene: -; v_gene: TRBV12-3/TRBV12-4; abundance: many; j_gene: TRBJ1-1; CDR3aa: CASSKTWEAFF; CDR3nt: TGTGCCAGCAGCAAGACATGGGAAGCTTTCTTT
d_gene: -; v_gene: TRBV6-1; abundance: -; j_gene: TRBJ2-7; CDR3aa: CASSNGRAYYEQYF; CDR3nt: TGTGCCAGCAGCAACGGGCGGGCGTACTACGAGCAGTACTTC
d_gene: TRBD2; v_gene: TRBV6-2/TRBV6-3; abundance: -; j_gene: TRBJ2-7; CDR3aa: CATTKRERFYEQYF; CDR3nt: TGTGCCACCACGAAGCGGGAGAGGTTCTACGAGCAGTACTTC
d_gene: TRBD1; v_gene: TRBV7-2; abundance: few; j_gene: TRBJ1-6; CDR3aa: CASSPRQGIRSPLHF; CDR3nt: TGTGCCAGCAGTCCAAGACAGGGGATTAGGTCACCCCTCCACTTT
d_gene: TRBD2; v_gene: TRBV12-3/TRBV12-4; abundance: many; j_gene: TRBJ2-5; CDR3aa: CASSVGTSGGQETQYF; CDR3nt: TGTGCCAGCAGTGTAGGGACTAGCGGGGGCCAAGAGACCCAGTACTTC
d_gene: -; v_gene: TRBV20-1; abundance: -; j_gene: TRBJ2-7; CDR3aa: CSARSVGRDGNYEQYF; CDR3nt: TGCAGTGCTAGGTCCGTGGGGCGGGATGGTAACTACGAGCAGTACTTC
d_gene: TRBD1; v_gene: TRBV9; abundance: many; j_gene: TRBJ1-1; CDR3aa: CASSVGWTGARGTEAFF; CDR3nt: TGTGCCAGCAGCGTAGGATGGACAGGGGCCCGCGGCACTGAAGCTTTCTTT
d_gene: -; v_gene: TRBV11-2; abundance: -; j_gene: TRBJ1-1; CDR3aa: CASSFHREVSEAFF; CDR3nt: TGTGCCAGCAGCTTCCATAGAGAGGTCAGCGAAGCTTTTTTT
d_gene: TRBD1; v_gene: TRBV6-5; abundance: few; j_gene: TRBJ2-7; CDR3aa: CASSYSSRGLYEQYF; CDR3nt: TGTGCCAGCAGTTACTCGAGTAGGGGGCTCTACGAGCAGTACTTC
d_gene: -; v_gene: TRBV7-2; abundance: -; j_gene: TRBJ2-4; CDR3aa: CASGPQIGNIQYF; CDR3nt: TGTGCCAGCGGGCCCCAGATCGGGAACATTCAGTACTTC
d_gene: -; v_gene: TRBV12-3/TRBV12-4; abundance: many; j_gene: TRBJ1-5; CDR3aa: CASSPQWGQPQHF; CDR3nt: TGTGCCAGCAGCCCTCAATGGGGTCAGCCCCAGCATTTT
d_gene: -; v_gene: TRBV6-5; abundance: -; j_gene: TRBJ1-6; CDR3aa: CASSYTGSTYNSPLHF; CDR3nt: TGTGCCAGCAGTTACACGGGTAGCACCTATAATTCACCCCTCCACTTT
d_gene: TRBD1; v_gene: TRBV20-1; abundance: few; j_gene: TRBJ2-7; CDR3aa: CSAGRTGLKDEQYF; CDR3nt: TGCAGTGCTGGTCGGACAGGGTTGAAGGACGAGCAGTACTTC
d_gene: -; v_gene: TRBV28; abundance: -; j_gene: TRBJ2-7; CDR3aa: CASSLRVSSLTYEQYF; CDR3nt: TGTGCCAGCAGTTTAAGGGTCAGTAGTCTCACCTACGAGCAGTACTTC
d_gene: -; v_gene: TRBV28; abundance: -; j_gene: TRBJ2-1; CDR3aa: CASSQIWASNDRNEQFF; CDR3nt: TGTGCCAGCAGCCAAATCTGGGCTAGTAATGATCGTAATGAGCAGTTCTTC
d_gene: -; v_gene: TRBV4-2; abundance: many; j_gene: TRBJ1-2; CDR3aa: CASSQERQFYGYTF; CDR3nt: TGTGCCAGCAGCCAAGAAAGACAGTTCTATGGCTACACCTTC
d_gene: -; v_gene: TRBV11-2; abundance: -; j_gene: TRBJ1-6; CDR3aa: CASSLGGLGSPLHF; CDR3nt: TGTGCCAGCAGCTTAGGGGGGTTGGGTTCACCCCTCCACTTT
d_gene: -; v_gene: TRBV7-2; abundance: many; j_gene: TRBJ1-2; CDR3aa: CASSAYRENRGYTF; CDR3nt: TGTGCCAGCAGCGCCTACAGAGAGAATCGCGGCTACACCTTC
d_gene: -; v_gene: TRBV6-1; abundance: -; j_gene: TRBJ2-7; CDR3aa: CASSPRGTSYEQYF; CDR3nt: TGTGCCAGCAGCCCGCGGGGGACATCCTACGAGCAGTACTTC
d_gene: -; v_gene: TRBV6-2/TRBV6-3; abundance: many; j_gene: TRBJ1-5; CDR3aa: CASRPRGNQPQHF; CDR3nt: TGTGCCAGCAGACCACGCGGGAATCAGCCCCAGCATTTT
d_gene: -; v_gene: TRBV6-2/TRBV6-3; abundance: many; j_gene: TRBJ1-2; CDR3aa: CASSYSMDYGYTF; CDR3nt: TGTGCCAGCAGTTACTCGATGGACTATGGCTATACCTTC
d_gene: -; v_gene: TRBV28; abundance: -; j_gene: TRBJ1-5; CDR3aa: CASRPTWDWNQPQHF; CDR3nt: TGTGCCAGCAGACCTACGTGGGATTGGAATCAGCCCCAGCATTTT
d_gene: -; v_gene: TRBV28; abundance: once; j_gene: TRBJ2-2; CDR3aa: CASSSRQGVTGELFF; CDR3nt: TGTGCCAGCAGTTCCCGGCAGGGTGTCACCGGGGAGCTGTTTTTT
d_gene: TRBD1; v_gene: TRBV6-2/TRBV6-3; abundance: many; j_gene: TRBJ2-7; CDR3aa: CASSRQRDSSYEQYF; CDR3nt: TGTGCCAGCAGTCGACAACGGGACAGCTCCTACGAGCAGTACTTC
d_gene: -; v_gene: TRBV28; abundance: -; j_gene: TRBJ2-5; CDR3aa: CASSLRSGGGQETQYF; CDR3nt: TGTGCCAGCAGTTTACGATCAGGGGGAGGTCAAGAGACCCAGTACTTC
d_gene: -; v_gene: TRBV6-1; abundance: many; j_gene: TRBJ1-5; CDR3aa: CASSAQGANQPQHF; CDR3nt: TGTGCCAGCAGTGCACAGGGTGCCAATCAGCCCCAGCATTTT
d_gene: -; v_gene: TRBV28; abundance: many; j_gene: TRBJ1-1; CDR3aa: CASSDPWTDLPEAFF; CDR3nt: TGTGCCAGCAGCGACCCCTGGACAGATCTACCTGAAGCTTTCTTT
d_gene: -; v_gene: TRBV11-1; abundance: -; j_gene: TRBJ1-1; CDR3aa: CASSSTDPGLGRRSTEAFF; CDR3nt: TGTGCCAGCAGTTCTACAGATCCGGGCCTAGGACGGAGGAGCACTGAAGCTTTCTTT
d_gene: -; v_gene: TRBV6-1; abundance: -; j_gene: TRBJ1-1; CDR3aa: CASSKGKGLATEAFF; CDR3nt: TGTGCCAGCAGCAAAGGGAAAGGCCTTGCAACAGAAGCTTTCTTT
d_gene: -; v_gene: TRBV6-2/TRBV6-3; abundance: many; j_gene: TRBJ1-1; CDR3aa: CASSYTHTNTEAFF; CDR3nt: TGTGCCAGCAGTTACACCCATACTAACACTGAAGCTTTCTTT
d_gene: -; v_gene: TRBV7-8; abundance: -; j_gene: TRBJ1-5; CDR3aa: CASSLAVQQYSNQPQHF; CDR3nt: TGTGCCAGCAGTTTAGCGGTCCAGCAGTATAGCAATCAGCCCCAGCATTTT
d_gene: -; v_gene: TRBV10-2; abundance: many; j_gene: TRBJ1-2; CDR3aa: CASSELFRVEDGYTF; CDR3nt: TGCGCCAGCAGTGAGTTGTTCAGGGTAGAGGATGGCTACACCTTC
d_gene: -; v_gene: TRBV28; abundance: -; j_gene: TRBJ1-5; CDR3aa: CASSYMGHSNQPQHF; CDR3nt: TGTGCCAGCAGTTACATGGGACATAGCAATCAGCCCCAGCATTTT
d_gene: -; v_gene: TRBV5-1; abundance: -; j_gene: TRBJ1-2; CDR3aa: CASSFLSEGYGYTF; CDR3nt: TGCGCCAGCAGCTTCCTTTCGGAAGGTTATGGCTACACCTTC
d_gene: -; v_gene: TRBV15; abundance: many; j_gene: TRBJ1-1; CDR3aa: CATSRDKMGRSTEAFF; CDR3nt: TGTGCCACCAGCAGAGATAAGATGGGGAGGAGCACTGAAGCTTTCTTT
d_gene: TRBD1; v_gene: TRBV12-3/TRBV12-4; abundance: many; j_gene: TRBJ1-1; CDR3aa: CASREQGADTEAFF; CDR3nt: TGTGCCAGCAGGGAACAGGGGGCGGACACTGAAGCTTTCTTT
d_gene: -; v_gene: TRBV7-2; abundance: -; j_gene: TRBJ1-6; CDR3aa: CASSFGQHNSPLHF; CDR3nt: TGTGCCAGCAGCTTCGGGCAGCATAATTCACCCCTCCACTTT
d_gene: -; v_gene: TRBV18; abundance: many; j_gene: TRBJ1-1; CDR3aa: CASSPSGAGTEAFF; CDR3nt: TGTGCCAGCTCACCCTCGGGGGCCGGCACTGAAGCTTTCTTT